The 22 T cell receptor beta chains below were found in one sample sequenced in a study of OX40 agonist ivuxolimab in advanced cancers. The protocol was immunoSEQ multiplex PCR, while the TCRdb copy is restricted to in-frame clones and leaves out a portion. Of 15,000 to 20,000 clones listed, less than 75% are singletons. The sequenced sample was CD4+ or CD8+ T cells sorted from blood, obtained in a trial of the OX40 agonist ivuxolimab. The receptors derive from an adult with an advanced solid tumor such as melanoma, head and neck, liver or kidney cancer.

The V call is TRBV14, the J call TRBJ2-7; D is possibly TRBD1 or TRBD2 (5 bases each). Germline V gene lookup returns CDR1 SGHDN and CDR2 FVKESK. The CDR3 runs 14 residues. Trimming stripped 1 base from V and 2 bases from J, with 9 bases between. For the CDR3, the DNA is TGTGCCAGCAGCCAAGGGGGGAACGCCTACGAGCAGTACTTC. Its protein product is CASSQGGNAYEQYF. Variable domain in full (rest from reference TRBV14 and TRBJ2-7): EAGVTQFPSHSVIEKGQTVTLRCDPISGHDNLYWYRRVMGKEIKFLLHFVKESKQDESGMPNNRFLAERTGGTYSTLKVQPAELEDSGVYFCASSQGGNAYEQYFGPGTRLTVT.

The rearrangement links TRBV5-1 to TRBJ2-5, with a possible D match to TRBD2 (5 bases). The J call may be mistaken, given a closer DNA end match to TRBJ2-7. This CDR3 is built from 12 residues. Germline values: CDR1 SGHRS, CDR2 YFSETQ. The CDR3 loop is CASSLGGLEQYF. The CDR3 bases are TGCGCCAGCAGCTTGGGAGGGCTCGAGCAGTACTTC.

This clone was detected only a few times. This likely reflects a read error, since a far larger clone is one base away. This chain connects TRBV5-8 to TRBJ2-1; D remains ambiguous. Germline V gives CDR1 SGHTS, CDR2 YDEGEE. V lost 4 bases, J lost 3 bases, and 2 bases lay in between. There are 11 residues in the CDR3. CDR3 nucleotide sequence: TGTGCCAGCAGCGACTACAATGAGCAGTTCTTC. Amino acid sequence: CASSDYNEQFF. Combining the CDR3 with reference TRBV5-8 and TRBJ2-1 gives the whole variable domain EAGVTQSPTHLIKTRGQQATLRCSPISGHTSVYWYQQALGLGLQFLLWYDEGEERNRGNFPPRFSGRQFPNYSSELNVNALELEDSALYLCASSDYNEQFFGPGTRLTVL.

The chain links TRBV6-5 to TRBJ1-2; tentatively, D is TRBD1 (5 bases). CDR1 MNHEY and CDR2 SVGAGI come from the germline V gene. Between the trimmed V and J ends, which lost 5 bases and 3 bases, there was a span of 13 bases. The CDR3 consists of 14 residues. This chain's CDR3 is CASSIAGEDYGYTF. CDR3 nucleotides: TGTGCCAGCAGTATAGCGGGGGAGGACTATGGCTACACCTTC.

The V call is TRBV7-9, the J call TRBJ2-7, with a weak D call TRBD1 (5 bases). V was trimmed by 5 bases and J by 4 bases, leaving 9 bases between them. In germline, CDR1 is SEHNR, CDR2 FQNEAQ (reference sequence). The CDR3 has 12 residues. CDR3 amino acids: CASSPDRYEQYF. CDR3 DNA sequence: TGTGCCAGCAGCCCCGACAGATACGAGCAGTACTTC.

This chain uses TRBV7-8 with TRBJ2-2; TRBD2 aligns across 13 bases. The V gene's germline CDR1 is SGHVS and CDR2 FQNEAQ. This CDR3 has 16 residues. V was pared by 6 bases and J by 3 bases, with 4 bases of the junction left unmatched. CDR3 nucleotide sequence: TGTGCCAGCAGGCAAGGACTAGCGGGGGACACCGGGGAGCTGTTTTTT. Amino acids: CASRQGLAGDTGELFF.

The gene calls are TRBV25-1 and TRBJ2-7, with 7 bases matching TRBD2. V dropped 1 base and J dropped 4; count of bases not matched to a gene: 7. The CDR3 has 15 residues. From germline, CDR1 is MGHDK and CDR2 SYGVNS. As DNA, the CDR3 is TGTGCCAGCAGTGAATGGGGGGGGTCCGATTACGAGCAGTACTTC. Residues: CASSEWGGSDYEQYF.

The chain uses TRBV7-8 and TRBJ1-3, with unresolved D. The CDR3 spans 14 residues. Trimming took 1 base from V and 4 from J, leaving 8 bases between them. From germline, CDR1 is SGHVS and CDR2 FQNEAQ. The CDR3 reads CASSLDSTGNTIYF. The CDR3 DNA sequence: TGTGCCAGCAGCTTAGATAGTACGGGAAACACCATATATTTT.

The chain is built from TRBV6-5 and TRBJ1-2, with D possibly being TRBD1 (6 bases). Per germline, CDR1 MNHEY and CDR2 SVGAGI. This CDR3 comprises 14 residues. V lost 2 bases, J lost 3 bases, and 10 bases lay in between. In nucleotides, the CDR3 is TGTGCCAGCAGTTACCTAGGGGGAGACTATGGCTACACCTTC. This translates into CASSYLGGDYGYTF.

The J gene is TRBJ2-1, the V gene TRBV7-9, with 10 bases lining up with TRBD2. There are 15 residues in the CDR3. Germline assignment: CDR1 SEHNR and CDR2 FQNEAQ (reference sequence). V lost 5 bases, J lost 7 bases, and 8 bases stayed unmatched. CDR3 DNA sequence: TGTGCCAGCAGCGCCAGCGGGGGGGCCCCGAATGAGCAGTTCTTC. Translated: CASSASGGAPNEQFF.

By sample fraction, this clone is medium-sized. V is TRBV6-5 and J is TRBJ2-7, with TRBD1 as a possible D gene (6 bases). With 2 bases removed from V and 4 bases from J, the gap between germline ends came to 9 bases. This CDR3 has 13 amino acids. Germline V gene lookup returns CDR1 MNHEY and CDR2 SVGAGI. As DNA, the CDR3 is TGTGCCAGCAGTTACGCAGGGGCTTACGAGCAGTACTTC. As protein: CASSYAGAYEQYF.

This clone was observed once. The V and J genes are TRBV5-1 and TRBJ2-1, with D perhaps TRBD1 or TRBD2 (5 bases each). The CDR3 sequence is 19 residues long. V dropped 3 bases and J dropped 0 bases, with 22 bases sitting between them. CDR1 is SGHRS, CDR2 YFSETQ, per germline. This chain's CDR3 is CASSSWDLSGGSSYNEQFF. CDR3 coding DNA: TGCGCCAGCAGCTCATGGGACCTCTCCGGCGGAAGCTCCTACAATGAGCAGTTCTTC.

This sequence joins TRBV6-5 and TRBJ1-1, with a tentative D call TRBD1 (5 bases). This CDR3 has 15 residues. The germline gives CDR1 MNHEY, CDR2 SVGAGI. Trimming left V 5 bases short and J 1 base short, with 14 bases between. The CDR3 loop is CASSKWGHPNTEAFF. CDR3 DNA: TGTGCCAGCAGTAAATGGGGCCATCCGAACACTGAAGCTTTCTTT.

The genes are TRBV4-3 and TRBJ1-1, with TRBD1 identical over 8 bases. Germline-derived CDR1 and CDR2 are LGHNA and YSLEER. The CDR3 contains 14 residues. The trim removed 3 bases at V and 3 bases at J, leaving 3 bases unmatched. The CDR3 loop is CASSQDREDTEAFF. The CDR3 DNA sequence: TGCGCCAGCAGCCAGGACAGGGAGGACACTGAAGCTTTCTTT.

The CDR3 DNA reads TGTGCCAGCAGCTTAACATCGGGGACTGGAAACACCATATATTTT. It yields the protein CASSLTSGTGNTIYF. The genes are TRBV7-3 and TRBJ1-3; D ambiguous. In germline, CDR1 is SGHTA, CDR2 FQGTGA. The V and J ends lost 0 bases and 2 bases respectively, with 8 bases between them. There are 15 residues in the CDR3.

The rearrangement joins TRBV19 to TRBJ2-7; weak D call: TRBD2 (6 bases). This CDR3 contains 14 residues. Trimming removed 6 bases at V and 5 bases at J, with 17 bases between. Looked up from germline, CDR1 is LNHDA and CDR2 is SQIVND (reference sequence). The CDR3 is CASRGGEKGNEQYF. In nucleotides, the CDR3 is TGTGCCAGTAGAGGAGGGGAGAAGGGGAACGAGCAGTACTTC.

V is TRBV4-1 and J is TRBJ2-7; maybe TRBD1 (6 bases). Looked up from germline, CDR1 is MGHRA and CDR2 is YSYEKL. The CDR3 is 14 residues long. V was clipped by 4 bases and J by 1 base, with 11 bases between them. CDR3 amino acids: CASSLRTESYEQYF. The CDR3 DNA reads as TGCGCCAGCAGCCTCCGGACAGAATCCTACGAGCAGTACTTC.

Comments on this clone: Relative to the germline gene, one junction end is altered; a read error may explain this. The chain couples TRBV10-2 to TRBJ1-1, with D possibly being TRBD1 (6 bases). The CDR3 extends over 13 amino acids. CDR1 is WSHSY, CDR2 SAAADI, per germline. The CDR3 DNA reads TGCGCCGCCGGGGAACAGGGCAACAGTGAAGCTTTCTTT. Translating gives CAAGEQGNSEAFF.

J is TRBJ2-2 and V is TRBV6-4, with 9 bases that match TRBD1. J lost 4 bases, V lost 7 bases, and 7 bases had no gene match. CDR1 is MRHNA, CDR2 SNTAGT, per germline. The CDR3 covers 15 residues. The CDR3 is CASTRTGEGTGELFF. As DNA, the CDR3 is TGTGCCAGCACCAGGACAGGGGAGGGCACCGGGGAGCTGTTTTTT.

CDR3 region: CASSPSPGLAGNPYEQYF. The DNA for the CDR3 is TGTGCCAGCTCACCTTCCCCTGGACTAGCGGGGAATCCCTACGAGCAGTACTTC. This rearrangement joins TRBV18 to TRBJ2-7; 12 bases line up with TRBD2. The CDR3 contains 18 residues. Trimming took 3 bases from V and 2 from J; bases not matched to a gene: 11. In germline, CDR1 is KGHSH, CDR2 LQKENI.

This clone was observed a few times. Other DNA sequences within the sample encode an identical CDR3. This rearrangement joins TRBV6-5 to TRBJ2-7; D remains ambiguous. The CDR3 has 11 residues. V gave up 4 bases and J gave up 3 bases, with 4 bases separating them. Germline values: CDR1 MNHEY, CDR2 SVGAGI. The DNA for the CDR3 is TGTGCCAGCAGTTTGGGCTACGAGCAGTACTTC. Its protein product is CASSLGYEQYF.

The J gene is TRBJ2-4, the V gene TRBV5-6, with unresolved D. The V gene lost 0 bases and the J gene lost 7 bases, with 5 bases spanning the gap. Germline CDR1 SGHDT, CDR2 YYEEEE. This CDR3 comprises 12 residues. CDR3 DNA: TGTGCCAGCAGCTTGGCGCAGAACATTCAGTACTTC. Encoded protein: CASSLAQNIQYF.